Below are 2 T cell receptor beta chains sequenced from a single sample in a study of T-cell memory formation after mild COVID-19. TCRdb re-analysed the 5' RACE reads in MiXCR, keeping a single row per CDR3 protein. The repertoire includes roughly 610,000 distinct CDR3 sequences, around 15% of them detected once, and about 8.1% sits in the top ten. The sequencing sample was made of PBMCs or a T cell subset sorted from them (not recorded which). The source of these receptors is an adult woman who had mild COVID-19 (a few samples of this study predate the infection). Cell type and time point are not known.

This clonotype was counted only a few times. The rearrangement joins TRBV7-9 to TRBJ2-3; TRBD2 matches 10 bases. The germline gives CDR1 SEHNR, CDR2 FQNEAQ (reference sequence). CDR3 length: 19 amino acids. Unmatched junction bases numbered 17, after V lost 5 bases and J lost 3 bases. CDR3 in DNA: TGTGCCAGCAGCACCTCCGGGACTAGCGTTCTCCGGGGGACAGATACGCAGTATTTT. Protein: CASSTSGTSVLRGTDTQYF.

This clonotype was seen repeatedly, ten times or more. The chain has TRBV19 and TRBJ2-1, with 7 bases aligning to TRBD1. Germline-derived CDR1 and CDR2 are LNHDA and SQIVND (reference sequence). The length of the CDR3 is 14 residues. After removal of 3 bases from V and 4 bases from J, the junction contained 3 bases not matched to a gene. For the CDR3, the DNA is TGTGCCAGTAGTATGTGGACAGGTTACAATGAGCAGTTCTTC. This translates into CASSMWTGYNEQFF.